This T cell receptor beta chain was identified in a study of shared clonotypes between healthy human individuals. The CDR3 is 14 residues long. Germline-derived CDR1 and CDR2 are SGHRS and YFSETQ. V was clipped by 0 bases and J by 7 bases, with 13 bases between them. Method: immunoSEQ multiplex PCR; TCRdb's copy keeps in-frame clones and lacks some. The sample carries around 530,000 clones, roughly four fifths recorded once. There are a few counts of this clone. This clonotype was obtained from a middle-aged woman in good health. Some clones in this sample may be carry-over from other donors' samples. The sequenced sample was PBMCs. V is TRBV5-1 and J is TRBJ2-5; TRBD1 might be the D (6 bases). CDR3 nucleotide sequence: TGCGCCAGCAGCTTGGGAGTGGGGGCGCGGACCCAGTACTTC. This encodes CASSLGVGARTQYF.